These T cell receptor beta chains were read from a single sample in a study of blood T cell repertoires in COVID-19. The protocol was immunoSEQ multiplex PCR, while the TCRdb copy is restricted to in-frame clones and leaves out a portion. Of about 200,000 clones listed, about 88% are singletons. Specimen: peripheral blood. The source is a woman in her 40s with acute or convalescent COVID-19. Each CDR3 is given without its conserved first and last residue. The order of the fields is V gene, J gene, CDR3 protein.

TRBV19	TRBJ1-3	ASRTGVGNTIY
TRBV19	TRBJ2-5	ASSMRGAVMETQY
TRBV20-1	TRBJ2-5	SASGRGESGAQY
TRBV9	TRBJ2-3	ASSEPGGGAGTSTDTQY
TRBV5-5	TRBJ2-3	ASSSYLSTDTQY
TRBV10-1	TRBJ2-5	ASSPGQGIETQY
TRBV11-1	TRBJ2-5	ASAGQTQY
TRBV5-4	TRBJ1-6	ASSLAGGYNSPLH
TRBV11-2	TRBJ1-2	ASSRDRGAYGYT
TRBV4-2	TRBJ1-6	ASRQTDGRTPLH
TRBV3-1/TRBV3-2	TRBJ1-1	ASSRAGDRTEAF
TRBV19	TRBJ1-1	ATRDRDLSMNTEAF
TRBV30	TRBJ1-1	AWSDAGTEAF
TRBV6-2/TRBV6-3	TRBJ1-4	ASSARGTNEKLF
TRBV5-1	TRBJ2-2	ASSFQQGGTGELF
TRBV19	TRBJ2-1	ASSTDPGLAGLGSYNEQF
TRBV24-1	TRBJ2-6	ATSDPYSGGASGANVLT
TRBV4-2	TRBJ1-2	ASGPRSGGEDGYT